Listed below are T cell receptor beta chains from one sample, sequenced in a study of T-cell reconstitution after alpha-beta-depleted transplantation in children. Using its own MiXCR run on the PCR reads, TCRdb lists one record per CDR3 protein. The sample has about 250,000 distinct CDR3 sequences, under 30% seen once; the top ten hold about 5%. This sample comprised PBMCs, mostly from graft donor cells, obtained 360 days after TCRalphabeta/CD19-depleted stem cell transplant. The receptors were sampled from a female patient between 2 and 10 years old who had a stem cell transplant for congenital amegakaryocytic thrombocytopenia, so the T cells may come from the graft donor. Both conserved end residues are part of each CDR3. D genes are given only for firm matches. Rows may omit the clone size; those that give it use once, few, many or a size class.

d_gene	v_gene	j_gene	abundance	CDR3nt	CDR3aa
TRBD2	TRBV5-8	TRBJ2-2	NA	TGTGCCAGCAGCACCGGACTAGCCGGTAACACCGGGGAGCTGTTTTTT	CASSTGLAGNTGELFF
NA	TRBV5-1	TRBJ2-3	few	TGCGCCAGCAGCTTGGCCGGGTTCCAGAACACAGATACGCAGTATTTT	CASSLAGFQNTDTQYF
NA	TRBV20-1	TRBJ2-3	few	TGCAGTGCAACAAGGACGGGCACAGATACGCAGTATTTT	CSATRTGTDTQYF
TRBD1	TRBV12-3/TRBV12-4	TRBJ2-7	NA	TGTGCCAGCATGAAAGGACAGGCGAGGGGCTACGAGCAGTACTTC	CASMKGQARGYEQYF
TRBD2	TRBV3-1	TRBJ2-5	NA	TGTGCCAGCAGCCCCGATAGCGGGAGGGGCCAAGAGACCCAGTACTTC	CASSPDSGRGQETQYF
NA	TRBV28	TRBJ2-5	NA	TGTGCCAGCAGTTTAGATCCCCCCCTGAAAGAGACCCAGTACTTC	CASSLDPPLKETQYF
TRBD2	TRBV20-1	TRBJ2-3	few	TGCAGTGCTACCCCGGGACTACCTCGCACAGATACGCAGTATTTT	CSATPGLPRTDTQYF
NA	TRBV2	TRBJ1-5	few	TGTGCCAGCAGCGTCACCGGGGGAGGCAATCAGCCCCAGCATTTT	CASSVTGGGNQPQHF
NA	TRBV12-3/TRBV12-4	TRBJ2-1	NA	TGTGCCAGCAGCTACAGCCCCAATGAGCAGTTCTTC	CASSYSPNEQFF
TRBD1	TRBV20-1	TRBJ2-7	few	TGCAGTGCTAGAGATGGGACAGGGTACACCTACGAGCAGTACTTC	CSARDGTGYTYEQYF
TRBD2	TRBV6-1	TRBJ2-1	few	TGTGCCAGCAGTGAAACACGTGGACTAGCGGGAAGGTTCTCCAATGAGCAGTTCTTC	CASSETRGLAGRFSNEQFF
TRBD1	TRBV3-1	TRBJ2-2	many	TGTGCCAGCAGCCCCCGGACAGGGAACACCGGGGAGCTGTTTTTT	CASSPRTGNTGELFF
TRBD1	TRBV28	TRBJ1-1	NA	TGTGCCAGCAGTCCCGGACAGGGGGCCCCCATGAACACTGAAGCTTTCTTT	CASSPGQGAPMNTEAFF
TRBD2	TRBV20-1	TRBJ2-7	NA	TGCTGTGCTAGCGGGGGGTCCCTATTAAGCTCCTACGAGCAGTACTTC	CCASGGSLLSSYEQYF
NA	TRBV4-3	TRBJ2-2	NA	TGCGCCAGCAGCCAAGTATCTGGTGGGGAGCTGTTTTTT	CASSQVSGGELFF
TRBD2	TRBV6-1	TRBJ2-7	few	TGTGCCAGCAGCCCCAGGAGCGGGGGGGCTTACTACGAGCAGTACTTC	CASSPRSGGAYYEQYF